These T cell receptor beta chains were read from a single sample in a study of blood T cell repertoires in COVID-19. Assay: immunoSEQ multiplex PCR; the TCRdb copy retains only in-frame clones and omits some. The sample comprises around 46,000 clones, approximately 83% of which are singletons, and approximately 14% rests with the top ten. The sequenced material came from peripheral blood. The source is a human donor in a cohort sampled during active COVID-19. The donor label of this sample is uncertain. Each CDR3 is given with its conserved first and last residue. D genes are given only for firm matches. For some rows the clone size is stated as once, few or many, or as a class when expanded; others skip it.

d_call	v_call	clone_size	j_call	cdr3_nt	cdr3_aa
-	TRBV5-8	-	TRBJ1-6	TGTGCCAGCAGCTATAGCATGGCCAATTCACCCCTCCACTTT	CASSYSMANSPLHF
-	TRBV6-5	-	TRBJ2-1	TGTGCCAGCAGTCCAGGGTGGAGCTCCTACAATGAGCAGTTCTTC	CASSPGWSSYNEQFF
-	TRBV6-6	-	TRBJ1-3	TGTGCCAGCAGTGGAGGATCTGCTGGAAACACCATATATTTT	CASSGGSAGNTIYF
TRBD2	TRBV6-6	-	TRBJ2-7	TGTGCCAGCAGTTGGGAGGGCAGTTCCTACGAGCAGTACTTC	CASSWEGSSYEQYF
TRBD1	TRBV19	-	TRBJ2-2	TGTGCCAGTATAGACAGGGGAACGATCGGGGAGCTGTTTTTT	CASIDRGTIGELFF
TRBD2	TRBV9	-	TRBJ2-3	TGTGCCAGCAGCCAGACACCGGGGGGGGCCCCAGATACGCAGTATTTT	CASSQTPGGAPDTQYF
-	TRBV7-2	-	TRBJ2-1	TGTGCCAGCAGCCCCCAGGAGGTTGCGGGGGAGCAGTTCTTC	CASSPQEVAGEQFF
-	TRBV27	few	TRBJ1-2	TGTGCCAGCAGTTTCGGACTTAACTATGGCTACACCTTC	CASSFGLNYGYTF
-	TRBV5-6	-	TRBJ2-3	TGTGCCAGCAAGCAAGATACGCAGTATTTT	CASKQDTQYF
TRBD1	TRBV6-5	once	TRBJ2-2	TGTGCCAGCAGTTCGACAGGGTCCGCGGGGGAGCTGTTTTTT	CASSSTGSAGELFF
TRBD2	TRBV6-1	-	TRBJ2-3	TGTGCCAGCAGTGACGTTTCGGGGGGGAGCACAGATACGCAGTATTTT	CASSDVSGGSTDTQYF
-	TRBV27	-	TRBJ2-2	TGTGCCAGCACTCCAAACCGGGGGGCCGGCGGGGAGCTGTTTTTT	CASTPNRGAGGELFF
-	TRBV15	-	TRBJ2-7	TGTGCCACCAGCAGATATGACGGGGGCTACGAGCAGTACTTC	CATSRYDGGYEQYF
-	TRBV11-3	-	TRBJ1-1	TGTGCCAGCAGCTTACAAGGGGTGAACACTGAAGCTTTCTTT	CASSLQGVNTEAFF
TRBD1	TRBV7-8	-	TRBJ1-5	TGTGCCAGCAGCCCCCGGGACAGTCCACCGTATCAGCCCCAGCATTTT	CASSPRDSPPYQPQHF
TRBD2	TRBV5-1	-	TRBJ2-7	TGCGCCAGCAAGAGACTAGCGGGGGGGTTCTACGAGCAGTACTTC	CASKRLAGGFYEQYF
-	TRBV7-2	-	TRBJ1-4	TGTGCCAGCAGCTTAAATCTGGGAGAGGGAGTGTTTTTT	CASSLNLGEGVFF
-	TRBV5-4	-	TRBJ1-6	TGTGCCAGCAGCGCCCAGGGTAACGAATCACCCCTCCACTTT	CASSAQGNESPLHF
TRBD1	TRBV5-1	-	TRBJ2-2	TGCGCCAGCAGCAGCAGACAGGGAACCACCGGGGAGCTGTTTTTT	CASSSRQGTTGELFF
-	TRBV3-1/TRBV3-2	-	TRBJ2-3	TGTGCCAGCAGCTCTTCCGGGACATACACAGATACGCAGTATTTT	CASSSSGTYTDTQYF
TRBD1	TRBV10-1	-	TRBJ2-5	TGCGCCAGCAGTGAGTCGTGGACAGGGGGCTCAGGGACCCAGTACTTC	CASSESWTGGSGTQYF
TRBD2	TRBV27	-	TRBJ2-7	TGTGCCAGCAGTCCGGGGCGGGGGTACGAGCAGTACTTC	CASSPGRGYEQYF
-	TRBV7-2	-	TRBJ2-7	TGTGCCAGCAGCTTACAGGGGTACCCCTCCTACGAGCAGTACTTC	CASSLQGYPSYEQYF
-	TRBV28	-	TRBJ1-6	TGTGCCAGCAGTTCGGGGAGTTCACCCCTCCACTTT	CASSSGSSPLHF
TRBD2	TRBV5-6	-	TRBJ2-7	TGTGCCAGCAGCTTCAGCCCTAGCGGGGGGTCTCGCCCTCCTTACGAGCAGTACTTC	CASSFSPSGGSRPPYEQYF
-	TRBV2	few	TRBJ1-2	TGTGCCAGCAGGGAAGCCCCCCGGGGGGGGCATGGCTACACCTTC	CASREAPRGGHGYTF
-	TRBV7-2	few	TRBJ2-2	TGTGCCAGCAGCTTCCGCAGGACGAACACCGGGGAGCTGTTTTTT	CASSFRRTNTGELFF
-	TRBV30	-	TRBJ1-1	TGTGCCTGGAACCGAGGGGGGAACACTGAAGCTTTCTTT	CAWNRGGNTEAFF
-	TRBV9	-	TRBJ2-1	TGTGCCAGCAGCGTATCCCTCCGTGGAGACAATGAGCAGTTCTTC	CASSVSLRGDNEQFF
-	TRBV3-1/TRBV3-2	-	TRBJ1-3	TGTGCCAGCAGCCCGATCGACGCGGGCACCATATATTTT	CASSPIDAGTIYF
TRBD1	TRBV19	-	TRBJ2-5	TGTGCCAGTAGTACTCGGACAGGGGCAAGAGAGACCCAGTACTTC	CASSTRTGARETQYF